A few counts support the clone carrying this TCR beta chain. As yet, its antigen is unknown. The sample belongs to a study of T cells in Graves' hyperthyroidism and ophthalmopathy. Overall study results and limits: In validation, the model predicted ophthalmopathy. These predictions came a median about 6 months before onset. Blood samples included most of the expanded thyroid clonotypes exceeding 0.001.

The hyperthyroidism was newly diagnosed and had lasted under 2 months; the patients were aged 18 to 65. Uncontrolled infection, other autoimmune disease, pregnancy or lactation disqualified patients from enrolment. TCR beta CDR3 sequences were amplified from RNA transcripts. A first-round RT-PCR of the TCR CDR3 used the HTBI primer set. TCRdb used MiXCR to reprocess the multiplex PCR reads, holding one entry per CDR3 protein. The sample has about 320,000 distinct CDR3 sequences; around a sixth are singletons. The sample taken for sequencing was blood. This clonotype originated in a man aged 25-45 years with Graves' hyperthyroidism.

The CDR3 sequence is CASSPPRGGENTIYF. The CDR3 DNA follows: TGTGCCAGCAGTCCCCCCCGGGGGGGCGAAAACACCATATATTTT. This chain joins TRBV12-3 or TRBV12-4 and TRBJ1-3, with D tentatively TRBD1 (6 bases). Trimming removed 5 bases at V and 6 bases at J, with 17 bases between. The CDR3 totals 15 residues.